The following is a T cell receptor (beta chain) sequence with its context. Its cognate antigen is unknown. The data derive from a study of cytomegalovirus exposure and HLA in healthy donors. Study results and caveats: TCR beta sequences reportedly predicted the HLA-A and HLA-B alleles of most subjects accurately.

13 Jbeta primers and 60 Vbeta primers were used for the PCR. Clones were sequenced by immunoSEQ multiplex PCR, and TCRdb holds only the in-frame ones, with some missing. The sample has about 72,000 clones. J lost 3 bases, V lost 2 bases, and 2 bases had no gene match. CDR1 is SGHKS, CDR2 YYEKEE, per germline (reference sequence). The CDR3 totals 14 residues. This TCR was sampled from a man aged 45 to 65 in good health and CMV-seropositive. The sequencing input was PBMCs. V gene TRBV5-5 combines with J gene TRBJ1-2, with 9 bases identical to TRBD1. The CDR3 DNA reads TGTGCCAGCAGCTTCCGGACAGGGGACTATGGCTACACCTTC. This codes for CASSFRTGDYGYTF.